Below are 14 T cell receptor beta chains sequenced from a single sample in a study of blood T cell repertoires in COVID-19. Assay used: immunoSEQ multiplex PCR; TCRdb lists only in-frame clones, some missing. Among roughly 160,000 clones listed, approximately 74% were seen once. The sequenced sample consisted of peripheral blood. The source of these receptors is a woman at least 80 years old with acute or convalescent COVID-19.

CDR3 sequence (DNA): TGTGCCAGTAGGTCGGCGGGAGGGCCCCACCGGGAGCTGTTTTTT. Translation gives CASRSAGGPHRELFF. The J gene is TRBJ2-2, the V gene TRBV19, with 9 nucleotides matching TRBD2. The CDR3 contains 15 residues. The V and J ends lost 6 bases and 9 bases, in that order; junction bases with no gene match: 11. Germline V gene sequence: CDR1 LNHDA, CDR2 SQIVND (reference sequence).

The chain combines TRBV6-5 with TRBJ1-3, with 8 bases fitting TRBD1. V shed 7 bases and J 2 bases; nucleotides not matched to a gene: 7. The CDR3 is made up of 15 amino acids. Germline CDR1 reads MNHEY; CDR2 reads SVGAGI. The CDR3 spells CASKDRAIPGNTIYF. DNA of the CDR3: TGTGCCAGCAAGGACAGGGCGATCCCTGGAAACACCATATATTTT.

CDR3 sequence: CASSLGSSGVNEQFF. The DNA for the CDR3 is TGTGCCAGCAGCTTAGGGTCTAGCGGGGTTAATGAGCAGTTCTTC. The chain is built from TRBV7-7 and TRBJ2-1; 9 positions match TRBD2. Germline CDR1 is SSHAT and CDR2 is FNYEAQ (reference sequence). V was clipped by 1 base and J by 7 bases; unmatched bases: 5. CDR3 length equals 15 residues.

This clone was seen more than once but under ten times. A junction boundary mismatches the germline segment, possibly from a read error. V usage is TRBV7-9 and J usage is TRBJ1-1, with unresolved D. The CDR3 covers 13 residues. In germline, CDR1 is SEHNR, CDR2 FQNEAQ (reference sequence). The DNA for the CDR3 is TGTGCCAGCAACTTATATTCGAACACTGAAGCTTTCTTT. It yields the protein CASNLYSNTEAFF.

The chain recombines TRBV28 with TRBJ2-5, with a weak D call TRBD2 (7 bases). V lost 3 bases to trimming and J lost 4 bases, with 9 bases between them. The germline CDR1 and CDR2 sequences are MDHEN and SYDVKM. The CDR3 contains 13 residues. CDR3 bases: TGTGCCAGCAGTTTTGGGGGGGCAGAGACCCAGTACTTC. Translated: CASSFGGAETQYF.

The rearrangement links TRBV11-2 to TRBJ2-2; possibly TRBD2 for D (5 bases). Germline CDR1 is SGHAT and CDR2 is FQNNGV. The V end lost 5 bases, the J end lost 3 bases, and 13 bases lay between the germline ends. CDR3 length equals 15 residues. CDR3: CASSQRTLHTGELFF. CDR3 coding DNA: TGTGCCAGCAGCCAACGGACTCTACACACCGGGGAGCTGTTTTTT.

The V and J genes are TRBV28 and TRBJ2-5, with no clear D. The V end was cut by 4 bases, the J end by 4 bases, with 7 bases between. The CDR3 is made up of 12 amino acids. Germline CDR1 MDHEN, CDR2 SYDVKM. The CDR3 here is CASSSPLETQYF. CDR3 sequence (DNA): TGTGCCAGCAGTTCCCCCCTAGAGACCCAGTACTTC.

The rearrangement links TRBV19 to TRBJ1-5, with D possibly TRBD1 on 6 matching bases. This CDR3 is 16 amino acids long. V was pared by 5 bases and J by 0 bases, with 14 bases between. Germline CDR1 is LNHDA and CDR2 is SQIVND (reference sequence). The CDR3 sequence: CASSPTGSFSNQPQHF. The CDR3 bases are TGTGCCAGTAGTCCGACAGGATCTTTTAGCAATCAGCCCCAGCATTTT.

The CDR3 DNA reads TGTGCCAGCAGCCACTCAGCGGGAGGGGCGAGCTCCTACAATGAGCAGTTCTTC. The encoded protein is CASSHSAGGASSYNEQFF. The chain is built from TRBV3-1 (or the pseudogene TRBV3-2) and TRBJ2-1; 10 nucleotides agree with TRBD2. Per the germline V gene, CDR1 is LGHDT and CDR2 is YNNKEL (reference sequence). CDR3 length equals 18 residues. Trimming at V came to 3 bases and at J to 0 bases, leaving 8 bases not matched to a gene.

The genes are TRBV2 and TRBJ2-3; D possibly corresponds to TRBD2 (5 bases). CDR1 and CDR2 from the germline V gene are SNHLY and FYNNEI. V was shortened by 3 bases and J by 8 bases, with 6 bases between the two germline ends. This CDR3 is built from 11 residues. CDR3 loop: CASSEAGTQYF. CDR3 nucleotide sequence: TGTGCCAGCAGTGAGGCGGGTACGCAGTATTTT.

This clone was recorded only once. The V call is TRBV10-3, the J call TRBJ1-5, with 7 bases aligning to TRBD1. V dropped 7 bases and J dropped 5; count of bases not matched to a gene: 5. The CDR3 is 13 amino acids. Germline-derived CDR1 and CDR2 are ENHRY and SYGVKD. CDR3 protein: CAITTGEDQPQHF. CDR3 nucleotides: TGTGCCATCACTACAGGGGAGGATCAGCCCCAGCATTTT.

This clone was counted once. The gene calls are TRBV29-1 and TRBJ1-4, with TRBD1 matching 7 bases. The length of the CDR3 is 14 residues. Per the germline V gene, CDR1 is SQVTM and CDR2 is ANQGSEA. With 4 bases clipped from V and 3 bases from J, the junction kept 5 bases outside the gene matches. For the CDR3, the DNA is TGCAGCGTTGGGAAGGGACAGTCTAATGAAAAACTGTTTTTT. This gives the protein CSVGKGQSNEKLFF. Using reference TRBV29-1 and TRBJ1-4 for the parts outside the CDR3, the full variable domain is SAVISQKPSRDICQRGTSLTIQCQVDSQVTMMFWYRQQPGQSLTLIATANQGSEATYESGFVIDKFPISRPNLTFSTLTVSNMSPEDSSIYLCSVGKGQSNEKLFFGSGTQLSVL.

V and J are TRBV30 and TRBJ2-2, with 7 bases aligning to TRBD2. Germline trimming cut 8 bases from V and 6 bases from J; bases unmatched to any gene: 3. The CDR3 runs 11 residues. The germline V gene has CDR1 GTSNPN and CDR2 SVGIG (reference sequence). CDR3 bases: TGTGCCAGAGGGAGGGCCGGGGAGCTGTTTTTT. Translation: CARGRAGELFF.

This clone is a singleton in its sample. The CDR3 DNA follows: TGTGCCAGCAGCTTAGAGGACCTGGTGGAGGGGCAAGAGACCCAGTACTTC. Amino acids: CASSLEDLVEGQETQYF. The V and J genes are TRBV7-8 and TRBJ2-5; possible D gene TRBD2, 6 bases. The CDR3 length is 17 residues. The ends were cut back, 1 base at V and 2 bases at J, with 17 bases in the middle. Germline CDR1 is SGHVS and CDR2 is FQNEAQ. Using reference TRBV7-8 and TRBJ2-5 for the parts outside the CDR3, the full variable domain is GAGVSQSPRYKVAKRGQDVALRCDPISGHVSLFWYQQALGQGPEFLTYFQNEAQLDKSGLPSDRFFAERPEGSVSTLKIQRTQQEDSAVYLCASSLEDLVEGQETQYFGPGTRLLVL.